The T cell receptor (beta chain) described here comes from a study of control samples from healthy donors and cancer patients. The CDR3 length is 13 residues. Germline V gene data show CDR1 as LNHNV and CDR2 as YYDKDF (reference sequence). Trimming cost V 3 bases and J 5 bases, with 10 bases left between them. Repertoires were generated with immunoSEQ multiplex PCR, while TCRdb's copy carries only in-frame clones and drops some. Among under 75,000 clones listed, around nine tenths were seen once. Within the sample, this clone is medium-sized. Material for sequencing was PBMCs. The gene calls are TRBV15 and TRBJ1-2; no firm D call. The origin of this receptor is a woman aged 45-65 years with colorectal cancer. The chain's CDR3 is CATSSADTYGYTF. In DNA form, the CDR3 reads TGTGCCACCAGCAGCGCTGACACTTATGGCTACACCTTC.